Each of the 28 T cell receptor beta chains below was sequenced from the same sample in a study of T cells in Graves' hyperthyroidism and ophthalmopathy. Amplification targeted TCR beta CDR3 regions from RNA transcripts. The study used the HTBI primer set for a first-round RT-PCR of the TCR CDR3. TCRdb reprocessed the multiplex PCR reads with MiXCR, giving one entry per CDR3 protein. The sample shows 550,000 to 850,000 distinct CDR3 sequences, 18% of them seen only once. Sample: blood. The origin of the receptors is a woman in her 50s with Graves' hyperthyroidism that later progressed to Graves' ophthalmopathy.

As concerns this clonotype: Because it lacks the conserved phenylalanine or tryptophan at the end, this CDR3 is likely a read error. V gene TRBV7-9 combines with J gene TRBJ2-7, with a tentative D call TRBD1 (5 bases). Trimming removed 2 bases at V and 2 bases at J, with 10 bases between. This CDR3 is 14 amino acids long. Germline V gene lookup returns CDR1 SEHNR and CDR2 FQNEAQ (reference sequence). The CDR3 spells CASSLRGYTYEQYS. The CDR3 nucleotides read TGTGCCAGCAGCTTAAGGGGCTACACCTACGAGCAGTACTCC.

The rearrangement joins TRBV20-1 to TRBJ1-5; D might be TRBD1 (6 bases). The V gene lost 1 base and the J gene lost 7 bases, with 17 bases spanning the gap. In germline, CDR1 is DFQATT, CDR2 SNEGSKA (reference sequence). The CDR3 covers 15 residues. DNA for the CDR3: TGCAGTGCTAGAGTTCACAGGGAGGCGGGCCAGCCCCAGCATTTT. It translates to CSARVHREAGQPQHF.

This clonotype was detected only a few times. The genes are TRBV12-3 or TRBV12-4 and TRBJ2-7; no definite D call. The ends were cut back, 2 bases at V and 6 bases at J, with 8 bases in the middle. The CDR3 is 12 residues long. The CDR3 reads CASSLTRSEQYF. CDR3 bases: TGTGCCAGCAGTTTAACCCGGAGCGAGCAGTACTTC.

CDR3 sequence (DNA): TGTGCCAGCAGTGAAGGAGGGGGGGGGCGGGCCCAGCATTTT. This codes for CASSEGGGGRAQHF. This sequence joins TRBV2 and TRBJ1-5; D is possibly TRBD1 (6 bases). Looked up from germline, CDR1 is SNHLY and CDR2 is FYNNEI. The CDR3 has 14 amino acids. V dropped 1 base and J dropped 11 bases, with 15 bases sitting between them.

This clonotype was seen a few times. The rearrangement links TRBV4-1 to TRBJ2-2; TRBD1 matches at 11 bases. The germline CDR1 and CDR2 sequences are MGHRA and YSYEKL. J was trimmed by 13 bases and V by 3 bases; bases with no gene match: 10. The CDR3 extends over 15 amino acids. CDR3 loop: CASSQLGQGEFGLFF. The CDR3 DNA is TGCGCCAGCAGCCAGCTGGGACAGGGGGAATTTGGGCTGTTTTTT.

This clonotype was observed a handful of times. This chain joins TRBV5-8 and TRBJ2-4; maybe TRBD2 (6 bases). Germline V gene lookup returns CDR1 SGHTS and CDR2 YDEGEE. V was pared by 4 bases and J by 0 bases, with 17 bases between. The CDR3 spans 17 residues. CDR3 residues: CASSPQWEVLAKNIQYF. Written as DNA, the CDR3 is TGTGCCAGCAGCCCCCAGTGGGAGGTTCTAGCCAAAAACATTCAGTACTTC. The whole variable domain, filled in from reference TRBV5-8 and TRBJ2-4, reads EAGVTQSPTHLIKTRGQQATLRCSPISGHTSVYWYQQALGLGLQFLLWYDEGEERNRGNFPPRFSGRQFPNYSSELNVNALELEDSALYLCASSPQWEVLAKNIQYFGAGTRLSVL.

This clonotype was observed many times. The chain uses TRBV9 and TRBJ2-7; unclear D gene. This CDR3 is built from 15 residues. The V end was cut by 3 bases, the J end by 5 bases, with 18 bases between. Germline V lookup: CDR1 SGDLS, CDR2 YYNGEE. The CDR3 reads CASSDPGRLSDEQYF. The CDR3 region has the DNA TGTGCCAGCAGCGACCCCGGACGGCTCAGCGACGAGCAGTACTTC.

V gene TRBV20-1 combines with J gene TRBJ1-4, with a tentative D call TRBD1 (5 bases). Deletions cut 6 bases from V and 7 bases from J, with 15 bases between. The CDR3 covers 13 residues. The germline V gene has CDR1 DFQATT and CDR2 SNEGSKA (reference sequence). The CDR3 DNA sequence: TGCAGTGCGCGGGAGGGGTTGATTGAAAAACTGTTTTTT. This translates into CSAREGLIEKLFF.

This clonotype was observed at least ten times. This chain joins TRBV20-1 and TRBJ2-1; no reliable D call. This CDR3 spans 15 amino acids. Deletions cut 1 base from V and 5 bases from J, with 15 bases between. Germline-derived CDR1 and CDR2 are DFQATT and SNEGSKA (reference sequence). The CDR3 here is CSARGDSSHNNEQFF. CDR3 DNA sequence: TGCAGTGCTAGAGGGGATTCATCGCATAACAATGAGCAGTTCTTC.

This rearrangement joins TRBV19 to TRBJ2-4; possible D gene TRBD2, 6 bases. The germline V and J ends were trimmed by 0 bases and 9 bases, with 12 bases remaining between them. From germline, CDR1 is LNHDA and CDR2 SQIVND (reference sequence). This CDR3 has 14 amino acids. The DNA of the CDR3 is TGTGCCAGTAGTATAGACCAGACCGGGGGCATTCAGTACTTC. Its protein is CASSIDQTGGIQYF.

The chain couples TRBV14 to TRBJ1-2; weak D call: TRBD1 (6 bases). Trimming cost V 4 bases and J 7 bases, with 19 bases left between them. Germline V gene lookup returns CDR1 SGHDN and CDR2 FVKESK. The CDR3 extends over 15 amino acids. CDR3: CASSPIDRNGRGYTF. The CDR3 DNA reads TGTGCCAGCAGCCCAATCGACAGGAATGGTCGTGGCTACACCTTC.

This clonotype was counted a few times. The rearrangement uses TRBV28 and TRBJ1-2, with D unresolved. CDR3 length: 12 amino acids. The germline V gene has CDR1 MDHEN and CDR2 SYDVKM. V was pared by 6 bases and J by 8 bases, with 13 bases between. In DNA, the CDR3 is TGTGCCAGCAGCACACCGGCCAGGGGCTACACCTTC. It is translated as CASSTPARGYTF.

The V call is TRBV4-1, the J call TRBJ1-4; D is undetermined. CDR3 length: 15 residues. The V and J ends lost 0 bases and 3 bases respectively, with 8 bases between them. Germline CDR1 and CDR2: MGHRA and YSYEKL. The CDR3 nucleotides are TGCGCCAGCAGCCAAGAACGGGGATCTAATGAAAAACTGTTTTTT. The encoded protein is CASSQERGSNEKLFF.

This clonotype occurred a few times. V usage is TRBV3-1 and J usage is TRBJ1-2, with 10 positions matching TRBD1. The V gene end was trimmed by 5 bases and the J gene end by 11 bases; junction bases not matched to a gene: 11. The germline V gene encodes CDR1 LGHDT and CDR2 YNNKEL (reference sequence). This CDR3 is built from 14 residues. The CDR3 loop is CASSEEGQGFSYTF. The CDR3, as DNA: TGTGCCAGCAGCGAGGAGGGACAGGGGTTCTCTTACACCTTC.

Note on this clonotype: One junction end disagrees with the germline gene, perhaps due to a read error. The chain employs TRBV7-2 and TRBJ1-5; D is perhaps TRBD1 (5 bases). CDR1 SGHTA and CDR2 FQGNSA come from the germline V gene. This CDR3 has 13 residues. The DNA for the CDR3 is TGTGCCGGCAGCCTGACTAGGGGTCAGCCCCAGCATTTT. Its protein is CAGSLTRGQPQHF.

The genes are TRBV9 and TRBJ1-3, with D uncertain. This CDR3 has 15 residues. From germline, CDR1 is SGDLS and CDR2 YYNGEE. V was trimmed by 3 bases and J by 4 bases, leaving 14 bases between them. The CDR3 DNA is TGTGCCAGCAGCGGTGGTTCGGCAGCCGGAAACACCATATATTTT. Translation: CASSGGSAAGNTIYF. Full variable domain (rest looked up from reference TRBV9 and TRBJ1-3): DSGVTQTPKHLITATGQRVTLRCSPRSGDLSVYWYQQSLDQGLQFLIQYYNGEERAKGNILERFSAQQFPDLHSELNLSSLELGDSALYFCASSGGSAAGNTIYFGEGSWLTVV.

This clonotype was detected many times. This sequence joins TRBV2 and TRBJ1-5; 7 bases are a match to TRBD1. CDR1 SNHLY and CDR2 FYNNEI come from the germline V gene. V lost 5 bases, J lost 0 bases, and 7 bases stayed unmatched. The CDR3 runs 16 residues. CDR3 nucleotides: TGTGCCAGCAGTTACAGGACAGGCTATAGCAATCAGCCCCAGCATTTT. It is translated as CASSYRTGYSNQPQHF.

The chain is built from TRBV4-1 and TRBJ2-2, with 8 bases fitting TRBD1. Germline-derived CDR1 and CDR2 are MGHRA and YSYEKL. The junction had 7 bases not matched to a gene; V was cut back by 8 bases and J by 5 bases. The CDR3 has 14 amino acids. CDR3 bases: TGCGCCAGCGGGGGGACAGGAGAAACCGGGGAGCTGTTTTTT. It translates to CASGGTGETGELFF.

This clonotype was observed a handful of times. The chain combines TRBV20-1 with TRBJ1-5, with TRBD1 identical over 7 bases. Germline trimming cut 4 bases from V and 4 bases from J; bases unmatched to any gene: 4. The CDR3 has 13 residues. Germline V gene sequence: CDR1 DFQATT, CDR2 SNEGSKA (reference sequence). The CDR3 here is CSATSTGNQPQHF. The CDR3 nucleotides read TGCAGTGCTACATCGACAGGGAATCAGCCCCAGCATTTT.

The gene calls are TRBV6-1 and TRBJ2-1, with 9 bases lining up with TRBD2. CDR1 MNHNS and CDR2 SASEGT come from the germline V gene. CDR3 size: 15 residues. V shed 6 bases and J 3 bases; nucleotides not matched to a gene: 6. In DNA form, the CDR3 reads TGTGCCAGCAGAATAGCGGGGGCCGTCTACAATGAGCAGTTCTTC. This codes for CASRIAGAVYNEQFF.

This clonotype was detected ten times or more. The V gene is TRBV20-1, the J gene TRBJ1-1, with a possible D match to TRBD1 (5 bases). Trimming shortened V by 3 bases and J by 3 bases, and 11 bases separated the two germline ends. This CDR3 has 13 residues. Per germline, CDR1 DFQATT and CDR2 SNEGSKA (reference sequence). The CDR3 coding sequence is TGCAGTGCTAGGACGGGGGTTCACACTGAAGCTTTCTTT. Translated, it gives CSARTGVHTEAFF.

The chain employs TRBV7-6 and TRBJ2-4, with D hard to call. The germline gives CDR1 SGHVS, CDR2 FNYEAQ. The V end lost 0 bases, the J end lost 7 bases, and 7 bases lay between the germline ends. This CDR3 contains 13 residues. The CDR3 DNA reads TGTGCCAGCAGCTTAGCGGGCCCGAACATTCAGTACTTC. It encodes CASSLAGPNIQYF.

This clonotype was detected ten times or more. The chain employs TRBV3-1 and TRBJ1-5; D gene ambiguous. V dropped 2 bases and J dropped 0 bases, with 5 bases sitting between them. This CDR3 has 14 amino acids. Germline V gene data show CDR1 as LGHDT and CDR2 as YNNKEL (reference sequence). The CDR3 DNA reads TGTGCCAGCAGCCAACGGAGTAGCAATCAGCCCCAGCATTTT. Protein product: CASSQRSSNQPQHF.

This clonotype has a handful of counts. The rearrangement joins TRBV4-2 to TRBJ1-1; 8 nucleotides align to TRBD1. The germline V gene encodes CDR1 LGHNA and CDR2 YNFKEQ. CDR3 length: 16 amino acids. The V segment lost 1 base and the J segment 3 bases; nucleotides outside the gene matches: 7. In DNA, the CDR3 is TGTGCCAGCAGCCAAGTCTCACACAGGGGGGACACTGAAGCTTTCTTT. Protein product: CASSQVSHRGDTEAFF.

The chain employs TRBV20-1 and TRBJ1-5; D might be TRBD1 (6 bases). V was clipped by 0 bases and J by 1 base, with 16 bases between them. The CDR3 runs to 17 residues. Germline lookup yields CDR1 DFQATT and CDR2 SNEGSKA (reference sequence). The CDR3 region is CSARDTKQGTSNQPQHF. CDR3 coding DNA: TGCAGTGCTAGAGATACAAAACAGGGCACAAGCAATCAGCCCCAGCATTTT.

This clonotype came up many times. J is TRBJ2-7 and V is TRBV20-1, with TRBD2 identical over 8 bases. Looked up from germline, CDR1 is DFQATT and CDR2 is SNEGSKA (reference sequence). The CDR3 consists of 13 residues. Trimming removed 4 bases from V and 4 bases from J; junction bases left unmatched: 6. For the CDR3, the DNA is TGCAGTGCTACGGTAGCGGGGCTGTACGAGCAGTACTTC. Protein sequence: CSATVAGLYEQYF.

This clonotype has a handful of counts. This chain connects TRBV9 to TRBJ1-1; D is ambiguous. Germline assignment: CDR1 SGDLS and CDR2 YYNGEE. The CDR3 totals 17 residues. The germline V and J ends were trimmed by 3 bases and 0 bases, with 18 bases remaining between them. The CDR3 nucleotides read TGTGCCAGCAGCGCCGGCGGGCACCCAAAGCTGAACACTGAAGCTTTCTTT. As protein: CASSAGGHPKLNTEAFF.

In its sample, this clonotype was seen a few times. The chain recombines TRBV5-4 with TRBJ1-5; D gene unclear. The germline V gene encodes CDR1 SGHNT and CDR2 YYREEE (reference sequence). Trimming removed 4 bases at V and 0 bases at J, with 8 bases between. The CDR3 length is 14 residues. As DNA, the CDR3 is TGTGCCAGCAGCCCCGACGTTAGCAATCAGCCCCAGCATTTT. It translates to CASSPDVSNQPQHF. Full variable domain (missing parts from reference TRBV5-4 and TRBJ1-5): ETGVTQSPTHLIKTRGQQVTLRCSSQSGHNTVSWYQQALGQGPQFIFQYYREEENGRGNFPPRFSGLQFPNYSSELNVNALELDDSALYLCASSPDVSNQPQHFGDGTRLSIL.